This TCR beta chain was captured in a study of cytomegalovirus exposure and HLA in healthy donors. Healthy bone marrow donors made up the donors. This clone was observed a single time. Its cognate antigen is unknown. PCR used 60 Vbeta primers and 13 Jbeta primers. The method was immunoSEQ multiplex PCR; TCRdb's version includes in-frame clones alone and lacks a portion of them. Of approximately 170,000 clones listed, roughly 85% are singletons. Study observations and caveats: Later on, analysis showed that most CMV-associated TCR beta chains appeared to be HLA-restricted. Among TCR beta chains of equal frequency, HLA-associated ones were more clonally expanded in a later analysis. When presence/absence was analysed, sequencing depth was taken to be roughly uniform across donors.

The source is a boy aged 2-9 years in good health and CMV-seronegative. The specimen was PBMCs.

Here the CDR3 reads CASSEVKGVGGQYF. CDR3 bases: TGTGCCAGCAGTGAGGTGAAAGGGGTAGGGGGCCAGTACTTC. This chain joins TRBV2 and TRBJ2-5, with a possible D match to TRBD1 (6 bases). The CDR3 is 14 amino acids. The germline V gene has CDR1 SNHLY and CDR2 FYNNEI. Trimming pared 3 bases from V and 10 bases from J, leaving 18 bases between.